This passage covers 14 T cell receptor beta chains from one sample sequenced in a study of OX40 agonist ivuxolimab in advanced cancers. Here immunoSEQ multiplex PCR was the method, and the copy in TCRdb shows in-frame clones only, minus some. The repertoire has 80,000 to 95,000 clones, approximately 91% of them found once; the top ten carry 0.71%. The source material was CD4+ or CD8+ T cells sorted from blood, sampled in a trial of the OX40 agonist ivuxolimab. These receptors originate from an adult with an advanced solid tumor such as melanoma, head and neck, liver or kidney cancer.

A few counts support this clone. This rearrangement joins TRBV28 to TRBJ1-3; possible D gene TRBD1, 5 bases. Germline V CDR1 and CDR2: MDHEN, SYDVKM. V gave up 6 bases and J gave up 2 bases, with 17 bases separating them. The CDR3 length is 16 residues. The CDR3 DNA follows: TGTGCCAGCAGCCCACCCGGGGGGTCTACTGGAAACACCATATATTTT. Its translation: CASSPPGGSTGNTIYF. Full variable domain (missing parts from reference TRBV28 and TRBJ1-3): DVKVTQSSRYLVKRTGEKVFLECVQDMDHENMFWYRQDPGLGLRLIYFSYDVKMKEKGDIPEGYSVSREKKERFSLILESASTNQTSMYLCASSPPGGSTGNTIYFGEGSWLTVV.

The V and J genes are TRBV7-2 and TRBJ2-1, with D tentatively TRBD1 (6 bases). The CDR3 loop spans 17 amino acids. V lost 0 bases and J 2 bases, leaving 14 bases between the germline ends. Per the germline V gene, CDR1 is SGHTA and CDR2 is FQGNSA. This CDR3 is CASSLAKGEIAYNEQFF. The CDR3 region has the DNA TGTGCCAGCAGCTTAGCCAAGGGGGAGATCGCCTACAATGAGCAGTTCTTC. Using reference TRBV7-2 and TRBJ2-1 for the parts outside the CDR3, the full variable domain is GAGVSQSPSNKVTEKGKDVELRCDPISGHTALYWYRQSLGQGLEFLIYFQGNSAPDKSGLPSDRFSAERTGGSVSTLTIQRTQQEDSAVYLCASSLAKGEIAYNEQFFGPGTRLTVL.

This chain uses TRBV7-7 with TRBJ2-5, with 8 bases aligning to TRBD2. The ends lost 5 bases at V and 5 bases at J; junction bases unmatched: 16. The CDR3 has 17 residues. Germline V gene sequence: CDR1 SSHAT, CDR2 FNYEAQ (reference sequence). The chain's CDR3 is CASSTNIVGGASETQYF. CDR3 sequence (DNA): TGTGCCAGCAGCACCAATATCGTCGGGGGGGCGAGTGAGACCCAGTACTTC.

The sample holds one count of this clone. This sequence joins TRBV18 and TRBJ2-3; D might be TRBD1 (6 bases). V dropped 4 bases and J dropped 0 bases, with 14 bases sitting between them. The CDR3 length is 16 residues. Germline CDR1 and CDR2: KGHSH and LQKENI. The CDR3 DNA sequence: TGTGCCAGCTCACTCCCGGACAGCCATAGCACAGATACGCAGTATTTT. This sequence encodes CASSLPDSHSTDTQYF.

Here the CDR3 reads CASSTPGGGDNQPQHF. The CDR3 nucleotides are TGTGCCAGCAGTACCCCAGGAGGAGGGGATAATCAGCCCCAGCATTTT. J is TRBJ1-5 and V is TRBV28; D may be TRBD1 (5 bases). The CDR3 contains 16 residues. The V end was cut by 5 bases, the J end by 4 bases, with 18 bases between. Germline V gene lookup returns CDR1 MDHEN and CDR2 SYDVKM.

This clone was seen more than once but under ten times. The chain combines TRBV28 with TRBJ1-4; 8 bases line up with TRBD1. The CDR3 runs to 14 residues. Per germline, CDR1 MDHEN and CDR2 SYDVKM. The V and J ends lost 4 bases and 7 bases, in that order; junction bases with no gene match: 5. The DNA for the CDR3 is TGTGCCAGCAGTTCCGGACAGGGTGGTGAAAAACTGTTTTTT. It translates to CASSSGQGGEKLFF.

The chain links TRBV5-1 to TRBJ2-2, with 8 positions matching TRBD2. The CDR3 contains 14 residues. V lost 4 bases to trimming and J lost 8 bases; unmatched junction nucleotides: 7. Germline V gene data show CDR1 as SGHRS and CDR2 as YFSETQ. This CDR3 is CASSEGLVGGELFF. As DNA, the CDR3 is TGCGCCAGCAGCGAGGGACTAGTTGGTGGGGAGCTGTTTTTT.

The chain couples TRBV9 to TRBJ1-2; D perhaps matches TRBD1 (5 bases). The CDR3 has 14 residues. In germline, CDR1 is SGDLS, CDR2 YYNGEE. V dropped 2 bases and J dropped 3 bases, with 11 bases sitting between them. The CDR3 bases are TGTGCCAGCAGCGTCGATCGGGGGGACTATGGCTACACCTTC. Encoded protein: CASSVDRGDYGYTF.

This clone was observed a single time. The chain joins TRBV5-4 to TRBJ2-1; TRBD1 is a possible D gene (8 bases). Trimming took 4 bases from V and 9 from J, leaving 14 bases between them. The CDR3 covers 13 residues. Looked up from germline, CDR1 is SGHNT and CDR2 is YYREEE (reference sequence). CDR3 in amino acids: CASSKDREGEQFF. The CDR3 DNA follows: TGTGCCAGCAGCAAGGACAGGGAGGGTGAGCAGTTCTTC.

The V call is TRBV11-2, the J call TRBJ2-5, with D hard to call. The CDR3 is 13 residues long. V was shortened by 5 bases and J by 2 bases, with 9 bases between the two germline ends. Looked up from germline, CDR1 is SGHAT and CDR2 is FQNNGV. The CDR3 DNA sequence: TGTGCCAGCAGCCTCGGGCTACAAGAGACCCAGTACTTC. As protein: CASSLGLQETQYF.

The chain combines TRBV27 with TRBJ1-5, with D perhaps matching TRBD1 (5 bases). V lost 8 bases, J lost 0 bases, and 17 bases lay in between. This CDR3 contains 16 residues. The germline V gene encodes CDR1 MNHEY and CDR2 SMNVEV (reference sequence). CDR3 coding DNA: TGTGCCAGCTCCCCGAGGGGCGACCTTAGCAATCAGCCCCAGCATTTT. Translated: CASSPRGDLSNQPQHF.

This rearrangement joins TRBV5-1 to TRBJ2-7, with 7 bases that match TRBD1. Unmatched junction bases numbered 16, after V lost 4 bases and J lost 0 bases. The CDR3 runs 18 residues. Germline V lookup: CDR1 SGHRS, CDR2 YFSETQ. CDR3 bases: TGCGCCAGCAGCCGAAAAAACGTAGGGGACAGTAGCTCCTACGAGCAGTACTTC. Translating gives CASSRKNVGDSSSYEQYF.

The V call is TRBV29-1, the J call TRBJ2-3; TRBD2 matches 10 bases. CDR3 length: 14 amino acids. CDR1 and CDR2 from the germline V gene are SQVTM and ANQGSEA. The V and J ends lost 3 bases and 5 bases, in that order; junction bases with no gene match: 5. CDR3 sequence reads: CSVDGLAGVDTQYF. The CDR3 DNA reads as TGCAGCGTTGATGGGCTAGCGGGAGTAGATACGCAGTATTTT.

The chain couples TRBV4-3 to TRBJ2-7; 10 nucleotides match TRBD2. The CDR3 contains 17 residues. J gave up 2 bases and V 4 bases, and 11 bases lay outside the gene matches. Germline assignment: CDR1 LGHNA and CDR2 YSLEER. CDR3 sequence: CASSRLFGTSEPYEQYF. The CDR3 region has the DNA TGCGCCAGCAGCCGACTATTTGGGACTAGCGAACCCTACGAGCAGTACTTC.